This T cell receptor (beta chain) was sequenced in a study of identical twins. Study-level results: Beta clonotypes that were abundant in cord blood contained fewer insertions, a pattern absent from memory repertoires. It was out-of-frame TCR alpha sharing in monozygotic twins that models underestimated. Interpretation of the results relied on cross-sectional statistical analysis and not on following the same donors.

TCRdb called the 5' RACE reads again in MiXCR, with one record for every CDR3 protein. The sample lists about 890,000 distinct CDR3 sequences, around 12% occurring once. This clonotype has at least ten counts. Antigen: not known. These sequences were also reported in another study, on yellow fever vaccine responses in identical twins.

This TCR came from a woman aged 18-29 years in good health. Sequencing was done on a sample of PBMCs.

CDR3 coding DNA: TGTGCCAGTCGCTCTAGCGGATACTACGAGCAGTACTTC. Its protein product is CASRSSGYYEQYF. The chain has TRBV28 and TRBJ2-7; TRBD2 aligns across 7 bases. CDR3 length: 13 residues. CDR1 and CDR2 from the germline V gene are MDHEN and SYDVKM. V lost 9 bases to trimming and J lost 3 bases; unmatched junction nucleotides: 8.